This TCR beta chain came from a study of post-analysis software for immune sequencing data. Overall study findings and caveats: Relative to controls, patients with multiple sclerosis showed significantly lower normalized Chao1 diversity. Batch-matched samples strongly co-clustered by F measure. Relative to controls, patients had a handful of TRBV segments at higher frequency, with TRBV5-6, TRBV5-1 and TRBV20-1 among these.

Libraries were made from TCR beta cDNA, and they carried unique molecular identifiers. The yield from roughly 1 to 10 million T cells was around 500,000 cDNA molecules in total. TCRdb processed the PCR reads anew with MiXCR; each CDR3 protein has one entry. The sample holds about 770,000 distinct CDR3 sequences, around 42% seen once. This CDR3 comprises 13 residues. The V end lost 4 bases, the J end lost 6 bases, and 8 bases lay between the germline ends. Germline lookup yields CDR1 SGHRS and CDR2 YFSETQ. In regard to this clonotype: Its antigen is unidentified.

The chain joins TRBV5-1 to TRBJ1-6, with D uncertain. This TCR was sampled from a girl aged 5 to 17 with multiple sclerosis. Sequencing input: blood. This chain's CDR3 is CASSPETNSPLHF. In DNA, the CDR3 is TGCGCCAGCAGCCCCGAAACTAATTCACCCCTCCACTTT.